Following are 18 T cell receptor beta chains from one sample sequenced in a study of blood T cell repertoires in COVID-19. Data came from immunoSEQ multiplex PCR; TCRdb stores just in-frame clones and leaves some out. The sample contains 170,000 or so clones, approximately 86% of which appear only once. Specimen: peripheral blood. The receptors originated from a man aged 40-55 years with active or convalescent COVID-19.

The CDR3 sequence is CASSLLGENEQYF. The CDR3 bases are TGTGCCAGCAGCTTATTAGGGGAAAATGAGCAGTACTTC. The chain combines TRBV7-9 with TRBJ2-7; weak D call: TRBD1 (5 bases). The ends were cut back, 2 bases at V and 7 bases at J, with 12 bases in the middle. Germline-derived CDR1 and CDR2 are SEHNR and FQNEAQ (reference sequence). The length of the CDR3 is 13 residues. Combining the CDR3 with reference TRBV7-9 and TRBJ2-7 gives the whole variable domain DTGVSQNPRHKITKRGQNVTFRCDPISEHNRLYWYRQTLGQGPEFLTYFQNEAQLEKSRLLSDRFSAERPKGSFSTLEIQRTEQGDSAMYLCASSLLGENEQYFGPGTRLTVT.

The CDR3 here is CASSPPSYNEQFF. CDR3 bases: TGTGCCAGCAGTCCCCCTTCCTACAATGAGCAGTTCTTC. The J gene is TRBJ2-1, the V gene TRBV5-4; D is unclear. The CDR3 totals 13 residues. CDR1 is SGHNT and CDR2 is YYREEE in the germline V gene (reference sequence). V was trimmed by 5 bases and J by 1 base, leaving 7 bases between them.

The rearrangement uses TRBV5-1 and TRBJ1-1; unclear D gene. CDR3 length equals 14 residues. In germline, CDR1 is SGHRS, CDR2 YFSETQ. Trimming removed 0 bases from V and 0 bases from J, with 6 bases in between. CDR3 nucleotides: TGCGCCAGCAGCTTGGACAATATGAACACTGAAGCTTTCTTT. Residues: CASSLDNMNTEAFF.

The V call is TRBV6-5, the J call TRBJ1-5; D possibly corresponds to TRBD1 (5 bases). V shed 0 bases and J shed 3 bases, with 9 bases lying between them. Germline loops: CDR1 MNHEY, CDR2 SVGAGI. The length of the CDR3 is 15 residues. This CDR3 reads CASSYSGVVNQPQHF. As DNA, the CDR3 is TGTGCCAGCAGTTACTCAGGGGTGGTCAATCAGCCCCAGCATTTT.

The DNA of the CDR3 is TGCGCCAGCAGCTGGCAGGGAGGGACTGAAGCTTTCTTT. It translates to CASSWQGGTEAFF. The rearrangement links TRBV5-1 to TRBJ1-1, with D perhaps TRBD1 (5 bases). The CDR3 extends over 13 amino acids. Deletions cut 3 bases from V and 5 bases from J, with 11 bases between. CDR1 SGHRS and CDR2 YFSETQ come from the germline V gene.

The genes are TRBV12-1 and TRBJ2-2; TRBD2 is taken as the D call from the table, unchecked against the DNA. TRBV12-1 is given as a pseudogene. This CDR3 has 17 residues. CDR3 in DNA: TGTGCCAGCAGCTTCTTGACTAGCGGGGTTTTCACCGGGGAGCTGTTTTTT. As protein: CASSFLTSGVFTGELFF.

This clone was seen only a few times. The genes are TRBV7-9 and TRBJ1-1; TRBD1 aligns across 10 bases. CDR3 length: 13 residues. The trim removed 4 bases at V and 11 bases at J, leaving 7 bases unmatched. Germline loops: CDR1 SEHNR, CDR2 FQNEAQ (reference sequence). As DNA, the CDR3 is TGTGCCAGCAGCTCTAGCGGGACAGGGGTTGCTTTCTTT. It yields the protein CASSSSGTGVAFF.

The chain combines TRBV28 with TRBJ2-7; unclear D gene. There are 15 residues in the CDR3. Germline V gene lookup returns CDR1 MDHEN and CDR2 SYDVKM. V lost 3 bases and J lost 5, with 17 bases in between. CDR3 loop: CASSLDIGYSHEQYF. The CDR3 DNA sequence: TGTGCCAGCAGTTTGGATATCGGGTATTCCCACGAGCAGTACTTC. Supplemented by reference TRBV28 and TRBJ2-7, the full variable domain reads DVKVTQSSRYLVKRTGEKVFLECVQDMDHENMFWYRQDPGLGLRLIYFSYDVKMKEKGDIPEGYSVSREKKERFSLILESASTNQTSMYLCASSLDIGYSHEQYFGPGTRLTVT.

The chain links TRBV7-2 to TRBJ1-6, with unresolved D. Germline lookup yields CDR1 SGHTA and CDR2 FQGNSA. Trimming took off 1 base at V and 7 bases at J, with 11 bases between the two ends. The CDR3 is made up of 15 amino acids. The CDR3 sequence: CASSLVGSSNSPLHF. DNA of the CDR3: TGTGCCAGCAGCTTAGTTGGCAGTTCGAATTCACCCCTCCACTTT.

The chain carries TRBV7-2 and TRBJ2-5; 12 bases align to TRBD2. Trimming took 1 base from V and 7 from J; bases not matched to a gene: 7. The CDR3 spans 16 residues. Germline CDR1 is SGHTA and CDR2 is FQGNSA. The CDR3 loop is CASSLGLAGGPGTQYF. Here the CDR3 DNA reads TGTGCCAGCAGCTTAGGGCTAGCGGGGGGGCCTGGGACCCAGTACTTC.

The chain recombines TRBV11-3 with TRBJ2-5; TRBD2 aligns across 13 bases. This CDR3 has 16 amino acids. Per germline, CDR1 SGHNT and CDR2 YENEEA. The V and J ends lost 5 bases and 4 bases, in that order; junction bases with no gene match: 7. This CDR3 reads CASSPRLAGGRETQYF. The CDR3 DNA reads as TGTGCCAGCAGCCCCCGACTAGCGGGGGGACGAGAGACCCAGTACTTC.

The rearrangement joins TRBV4-3 to TRBJ2-5, with 8 nucleotides matching TRBD1. V shed 2 bases and J 5 bases; nucleotides not matched to a gene: 10. This CDR3 contains 16 residues. Per germline, CDR1 LGHNA and CDR2 YSLEER. The CDR3: CASSQRSTGVEETQYF. The CDR3 DNA reads TGCGCCAGCAGCCAACGCTCGACAGGGGTTGAGGAGACCCAGTACTTC.

This chain uses TRBV4-3 with TRBJ1-3; perhaps TRBD1 as D (5 bases). The germline gives CDR1 LGHNA, CDR2 YSLEER. The CDR3 has 16 residues. Trimming stripped 0 bases from V and 2 bases from J, with 11 bases between. In DNA, the CDR3 is TGCGCCAGCAGCCAAGATTCAGGGTGGACTGGAAACACCATATATTTT. Encoded protein: CASSQDSGWTGNTIYF.

V and J are TRBV2 and TRBJ2-3; TRBD1 matches 7 bases. Germline V CDR1 and CDR2: SNHLY, FYNNEI. This CDR3 is built from 14 residues. V was clipped by 10 bases and J by 2 bases; unmatched bases: 9. The CDR3 loop is CATHRDRNTDTQYF. CDR3 coding DNA: TGTGCCACCCACCGGGACAGAAACACAGATACGCAGTATTTT.

The CDR3 DNA is TGTGCCAGCAGCTTGCTAGCGGCCAGCTCCTACGAGCAGTACTTC. The encoded protein is CASSLLAASSYEQYF. This sequence joins TRBV7-2 and TRBJ2-7; the match to TRBD2 covers 7 bases. Trimming at V came to 3 bases and at J to 0 bases, leaving 5 bases not matched to a gene. The CDR3 contains 15 residues. Germline loops: CDR1 SGHTA, CDR2 FQGNSA.

The V gene is TRBV27, the J gene TRBJ1-6; possibly TRBD1 for D (5 bases). The ends were cut back, 5 bases at V and 5 bases at J, with 13 bases in the middle. CDR3 length: 15 residues. CDR1 is MNHEY and CDR2 is SMNVEV in the germline V gene (reference sequence). The CDR3 DNA reads as TGTGCCAGCAGTCCCCGGGCGGGGCATAATTCACCCCTCCACTTT. It encodes CASSPRAGHNSPLHF.

This clone occurred once. V and J are TRBV13 and TRBJ1-2; TRBD1 is a possible D gene (6 bases). The germline V gene has CDR1 PRHDT and CDR2 FYEKMQ (reference sequence). The CDR3 is 16 residues long. The V end was cut by 5 bases, the J end by 5 bases, with 21 bases between. CDR3 in DNA: TGTGCCAGCAGCCGGACGACAGGACAGAATGTGTATGGCTACACCTTC. It encodes CASSRTTGQNVYGYTF. Full variable domain (outside the CDR3, taken from reference TRBV13 and TRBJ1-2): AAGVIQSPRHLIKEKRETATLKCYPIPRHDTVYWYQQGPGQDPQFLISFYEKMQSDKGSIPDRFSAQQFSDYHSELNMSSLELGDSALYFCASSRTTGQNVYGYTFGSGTRLTVV.

J is TRBJ1-3 and V is TRBV27; D gene ambiguous. The V and J ends lost 6 bases and 0 bases respectively, with 9 bases between them. The V gene's germline CDR1 is MNHEY and CDR2 SMNVEV (reference sequence). The CDR3 consists of 14 residues. CDR3 residues: CASSQSSSGNTIYF. DNA of the CDR3: TGTGCCAGCAGCCAATCCAGCTCTGGAAACACCATATATTTT.